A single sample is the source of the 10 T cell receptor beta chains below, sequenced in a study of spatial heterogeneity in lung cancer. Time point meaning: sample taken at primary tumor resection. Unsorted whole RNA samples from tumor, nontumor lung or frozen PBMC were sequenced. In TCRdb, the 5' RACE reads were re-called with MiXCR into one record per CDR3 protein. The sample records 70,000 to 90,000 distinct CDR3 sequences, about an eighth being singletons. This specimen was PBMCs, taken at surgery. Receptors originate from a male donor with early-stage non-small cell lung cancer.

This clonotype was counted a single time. CDR3 sequence reads: CASSQETGLISGNTIYF. For the CDR3, the DNA is TGTGCCAGCAGCCAAGAGACAGGGCTAATCTCTGGAAACACCATATATTTT. This chain uses TRBV3-1 with TRBJ1-3; 7 bases are a match to TRBD1. The CDR3 spans 17 residues. Germline values: CDR1 LGHDT, CDR2 YNNKEL (reference sequence). V lost 0 bases and J lost 0; bases outside the gene matches: 5.

As DNA, the CDR3 is TGTGCCACCAGCCCGACAGGCCATTCAACTAATGAAAAACTGTTTTTT. This gives the protein CATSPTGHSTNEKLFF. The chain uses TRBV15 and TRBJ1-4; maybe TRBD1 (6 bases). Germline V gives CDR1 LNHNV, CDR2 YYDKDF (reference sequence). This CDR3 contains 16 residues. V lost 5 bases and J lost 0, with 13 bases in between.

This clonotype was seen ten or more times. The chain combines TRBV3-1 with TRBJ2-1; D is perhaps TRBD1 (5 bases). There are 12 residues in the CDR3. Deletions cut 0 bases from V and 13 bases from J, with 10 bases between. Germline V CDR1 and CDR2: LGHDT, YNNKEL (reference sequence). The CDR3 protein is CASSQDRTKQFF. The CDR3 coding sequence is TGTGCCAGCAGCCAAGATAGGACAAAACAGTTCTTC.

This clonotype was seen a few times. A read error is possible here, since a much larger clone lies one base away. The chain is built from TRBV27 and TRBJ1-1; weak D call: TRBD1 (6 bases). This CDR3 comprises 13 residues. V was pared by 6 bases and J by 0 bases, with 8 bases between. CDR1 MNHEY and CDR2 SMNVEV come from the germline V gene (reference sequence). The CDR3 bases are TGTGCCAGCAGCTGGACAGTGAACACTGAAGCTTTCTTT. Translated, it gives CASSWTVNTEAFF.

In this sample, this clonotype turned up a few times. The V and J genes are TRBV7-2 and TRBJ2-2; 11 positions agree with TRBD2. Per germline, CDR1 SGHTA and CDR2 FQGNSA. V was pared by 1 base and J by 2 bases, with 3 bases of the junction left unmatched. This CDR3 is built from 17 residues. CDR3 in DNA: TGTGCCAGCAGCTTAGTTGGGACTAGCGGAAACACCGGGGAGCTGTTTTTT. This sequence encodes CASSLVGTSGNTGELFF.

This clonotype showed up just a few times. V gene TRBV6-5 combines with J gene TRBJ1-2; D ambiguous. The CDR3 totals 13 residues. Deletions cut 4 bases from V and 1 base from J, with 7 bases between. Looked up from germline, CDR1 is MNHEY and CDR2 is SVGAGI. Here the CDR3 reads CASSSGLNYGYTF. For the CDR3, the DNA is TGTGCCAGCAGTTCGGGCCTTAACTATGGCTACACCTTC.

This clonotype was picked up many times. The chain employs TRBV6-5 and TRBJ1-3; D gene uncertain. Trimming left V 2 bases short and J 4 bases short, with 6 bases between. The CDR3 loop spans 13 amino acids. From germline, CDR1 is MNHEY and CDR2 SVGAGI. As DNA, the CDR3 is TGTGCCAGCAGTTACGGAGAGGGAAACACCATATATTTT. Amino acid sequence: CASSYGEGNTIYF.

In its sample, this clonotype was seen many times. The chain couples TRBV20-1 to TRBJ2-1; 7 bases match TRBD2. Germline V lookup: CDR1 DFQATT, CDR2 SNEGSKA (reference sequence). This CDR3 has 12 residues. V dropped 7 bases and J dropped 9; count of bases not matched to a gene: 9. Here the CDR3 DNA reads TGCAGTGGCGGACTAGAAGGGCCTGAGCAGTTCTTC. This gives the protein CSGGLEGPEQFF.

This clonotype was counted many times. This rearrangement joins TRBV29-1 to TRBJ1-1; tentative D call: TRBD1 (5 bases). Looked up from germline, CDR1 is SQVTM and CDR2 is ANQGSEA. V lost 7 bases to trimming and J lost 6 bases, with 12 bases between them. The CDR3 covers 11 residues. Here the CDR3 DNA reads TGCAGCGCCACCCAAGGGGCTGAAGCTTTCTTT. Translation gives CSATQGAEAFF.

The CDR3 reads CATSDSGVSGPWGDTQYF. CDR3 nucleotides: TGTGCCACCAGTGACTCAGGGGTGAGCGGACCATGGGGAGATACGCAGTATTTT. The chain couples TRBV24-1 to TRBJ2-3, with D possibly being TRBD1 (6 bases). Trimming removed 4 bases from V and 5 bases from J, with 24 bases in between. Germline V gene sequence: CDR1 KGHDR, CDR2 SFDVKD. The CDR3 length is 18 residues.